This TCR beta chain was sequenced during a study of T cell responses to AZD1222 COVID-19 vaccine. Germline V gives CDR1 SGHNT, CDR2 YYREEE (reference sequence). The V end was cut by 4 bases, the J end by 1 base, with 9 bases between. This CDR3 is built from 14 residues. Doses given second, at about 4 or about 12 weeks, were pooled. Whole-study findings and limits: Repertoires were collected only later (after the peak T cell response had occurred). Receipt of two AZD1222 doses was followed by a rise in Spike-specific TCR breadth and depth.

Clones were sequenced by immunoSEQ multiplex PCR, and TCRdb holds only the in-frame ones, with some missing. The sample has over 150,000 clones, over 75% seen once. This clone appeared a single time. Its antigen is as yet unknown. The gene calls are TRBV5-4 and TRBJ2-4; TRBD2 might be the D (7 bases). Source: peripheral blood, taken 28 days after the second AZD1222 dose. The receptor was derived from an adult who received the AZD1222 COVID-19 vaccine. The CDR3 coding sequence is TGTGCCAGCAGCCCGGGGGGCGCCAAAAACATTCAGTACTTC. It translates to CASSPGGAKNIQYF.